This entry describes one TCR beta chain. The source of the sample is a study of blood T cell repertoires in COVID-19. The table came from immunoSEQ multiplex PCR; TCRdb's copy has only in-frame clones and leaves some out. The table has under 300,000 clones, 86% seen once; the top ten hold 12%. CDR1 and CDR2 (germline): MNHNY, SVGAGI (reference sequence). V was cut by 10 bases and J by 6 bases, with 24 bases left in between. CDR3 size: 15 residues. This receptor was obtained from a man older than 75 with acute or convalescent COVID-19. The chain links TRBV6-6 to TRBJ1-2, with D tentatively TRBD1 (6 bases). The material sequenced was peripheral blood. This chain's CDR3 is CATNWDNREWDGYTF. CDR3 nucleotides: TGTGCCACCAACTGGGACAACAGGGAGTGGGATGGCTACACCTTC.